Presented here are 4 T cell receptor beta chains from one specimen sequenced in a study of blood T cell repertoires in COVID-19. Clones were sequenced by immunoSEQ multiplex PCR, and TCRdb holds only the in-frame ones, with some missing. Here the sample spans approximately 56,000 clones, around 85% being singletons. The source material was peripheral blood. The source of these receptors is an elderly woman with COVID-19, enrolled during active disease.

The V gene is TRBV6-5, the J gene TRBJ2-3, with 10 bases aligning to TRBD2. The CDR3 runs to 16 residues. Germline V lookup: CDR1 MNHEY, CDR2 SVGAGI. V shed 2 bases and J 0 bases; nucleotides not matched to a gene: 2. The CDR3 DNA sequence: TGTGCCAGCAGTTACCCGACTAGCGGGAGCACAGATACGCAGTATTTT. Its protein is CASSYPTSGSTDTQYF.

The CDR3: CASSFGRTGELFF. The CDR3 coding sequence is TGTGCCAGCAGCTTTGGGCGAACCGGGGAGCTGTTTTTT. This chain connects TRBV7-3 to TRBJ2-2; D is ambiguous. The V gene's germline CDR1 is SGHTA and CDR2 FQGTGA. The CDR3 covers 13 residues. Trimming stripped 3 bases from V and 5 bases from J, with 7 bases between.

J is TRBJ1-2 and V is TRBV5-4; D gene unclear. Trimming took 0 bases from V and 3 from J, leaving 6 bases between them. CDR1 and CDR2 from the germline V gene are SGHNT and YYREEE (reference sequence). The CDR3 is made up of 13 amino acids. The CDR3: CASSLDQDYGYTF. The CDR3 DNA is TGTGCCAGCAGCTTGGACCAGGACTATGGCTACACCTTC. Full variable domain (rest looked up from reference TRBV5-4 and TRBJ1-2): ETGVTQSPTHLIKTRGQQVTLRCSSQSGHNTVSWYQQALGQGPQFIFQYYREEENGRGNFPPRFSGLQFPNYSSELNVNALELDDSALYLCASSLDQDYGYTFGSGTRLTVV.

This clone was seen only once. The rearrangement uses TRBV6-5 and TRBJ1-2, with 8 nucleotides matching TRBD1. The CDR3 runs to 13 residues. V was pared by 8 bases and J by 5 bases, with 7 bases of the junction left unmatched. Germline V gene sequence: CDR1 MNHEY, CDR2 SVGAGI. For the CDR3, the DNA is TGTGCCAGCTCGCAGGGGGCATTGTATGGCTACACCTTC. Protein product: CASSQGALYGYTF.